The clone carrying this TCR beta chain has more than one count but fewer than ten. Its antigen remains unknown. The sample is drawn from a study of CD8+ T cells in alopecia areata. The CDR3 totals 14 residues. J gave up 5 bases and V 7 bases, and 8 bases lay outside the gene matches. Germline V gene sequence: CDR1 MGHRA, CDR2 YSYEKL. Study-wide points: Among patients, TCR sharing was less clear than in mice, a difference possibly due in part to HLA diversity in the patient population.

cDNA reverse transcribed from extracted RNA served as the sequencing template. Here immunoSEQ multiplex PCR was the method, and the copy in TCRdb shows in-frame clones only, minus some. The data contain some 170,000 clones, about 63% of them singletons. Material: CD4+ T cells sorted from blood, obtained at week 0. This sequence was found in a human donor with alopecia areata. J is TRBJ2-7 and V is TRBV4-1, with 10 bases lining up with TRBD1. CDR3 protein: CASNEGQGVHEQYF. The CDR3 DNA is TGCGCCAGCAACGAAGGACAGGGGGTACACGAGCAGTACTTC.